This TCR beta chain is from a study of long-term antiretroviral therapy in people with HIV. V gave up 4 bases and J gave up 2 bases, with 16 bases separating them. The CDR3 has 16 amino acids. Germline CDR1 SGHRS, CDR2 YFSETQ. At survey level, the immunoSEQ assay was run in its v3.0 version. TCRdb's table, derived via immunoSEQ multiplex PCR, lists solely in-frame clones and lacks some. The repertoire holds over 15,000 clones, roughly nine tenths seen once, with over 8% in the top ten. The chain carries TRBV5-1 and TRBJ1-3; tentatively, D is TRBD1 (5 bases). The TCR sequence derives from a man aged 60 to 75 with HIV. The sequenced sample was unsorted PBMCs, obtained 0.3 years after starting antiretroviral therapy. CDR3 bases: TGCGCCAGCAGCAGAGGGGATAGGGCTGCTGGAAACACCATATATTTT. Translation: CASSRGDRAAGNTIYF. Full variable domain (rest looked up from reference TRBV5-1 and TRBJ1-3): KAGVTQTPRYLIKTRGQQVTLSCSPISGHRSVSWYQQTPGQGLQFLFEYFSETQRNKGNFPGRFSGRQFSNSRSEMNVSTLELGDSALYLCASSRGDRAAGNTIYFGEGSWLTVV.